This TCR beta chain was observed in a study of response to subunit inactivated influenza vaccine (dated by TCRdb to the late 2010s). For the wider study: Deep quantitative profiling of the T cell receptor repertoire was used in the study to follow responses to a trivalent subunit inactivated influenza vaccine.

General conclusions and limits of the study: According to the authors, only a limited number of new T cells may be recruited by each seasonal influenza vaccination.

Relative to germline, V is 1 base shorter and J is 2 bases shorter, with 8 bases between their ends. CDR3 length: 15 amino acids, cysteine to phenylalanine. CDR3 DNA is the only sequence kept; it has 45 bases, read in frame from the first base. The library came from RT-PCR. Data came from an Illumina HiSeq 2500. TCRdb redid the processing of the public reads, applying fastp at Q25 and MiXCR, and retained in-frame beta chains. Each entry is one CDR3 protein sequence, shown with its most common DNA and genes. A total of roughly 700,000 distinct CDR3 sequences appear in this sample, around a sixth of them only once. The ten largest clones take up around 10% of the sample. This clonotype occurred many times. The antigen it recognizes is unknown. No qualities accompany the bases; no much larger clone lies one base away.

The TCR comes from a man aged 50-60 years who received an inactivated influenza vaccine. Donor details come from another sample of the same person, matched by shared clones. The sequencing here drew on PBMCs from blood, taken 11 to 12 days after vaccination. The chain employs TRBV12-3 or TRBV12-4 and TRBJ2-2; the D gene is unclear. This receptor carries the CDR3 CASSLVFSNTGELFF. The sequenced DNA: TGTGCCAGCAGTTTAGTTTTTTCTAACACCGGGGAGCTGTTTTTT.